Following are 29 T cell receptor beta chains from one sample sequenced in a study of CXCR3-negative and CXCR3-positive naive CD8 T cells. Via 5' RACE with UMI labels, TRB cDNA libraries were prepared. TCRdb derives one entry per CDR3 protein from the 5' RACE reads, leaving out DNA. This repertoire includes over 45,000 distinct CDR3 sequences. Sequencing was carried out using naive CXCR3- CD8+ T cells from blood. This sample's subset: CD45RO-CCR7+CD27+CD95- naive CD8+ T cells lacking CXCR3 (TNR3-). These receptors all stem from a human donor in good health. Some clones in this sample may be carry-over from other donors' samples.

The chain carries TRBV11-2 and TRBJ2-1; TCRdb names TRBD1, which stays unverified in the absence of DNA. This CDR3 has 14 residues. Germline V lookup: CDR1 SGHAT, CDR2 FQNNGV. The CDR3 protein is CASSSVTGVNEQFF.

This clonotype is identified as medium-sized from frequency. The genes are TRBV11-3 and TRBJ1-5. Germline CDR1 and CDR2: SGHNT and YENEEA. This CDR3 contains 18 residues. CDR3 sequence: CASSLVRWHHIGSQPQHF.

The CDR3 loop reads CASSLHADGDNSSLHF. The chain joins TRBV7-9 to TRBJ1-6. There are 16 residues in the CDR3. Germline values: CDR1 SEHNR, CDR2 FQNEAQ (reference sequence).

J is TRBJ2-7 and V is TRBV19. This CDR3 region has 15 residues. Germline V gives CDR1 LNHDA, CDR2 SQIVND (reference sequence). CDR3: CASVQSAGSSYEQYF.

CDR3 region: CSVAGGASYNEQFF. The genes are TRBV29-1 and TRBJ2-1; TCRdb reports TRBD2, a call that lacks DNA to check it against. The length of the CDR3 is 14 residues. CDR1 and CDR2 from the germline V gene are SQVTM and ANQGSEA.

This chain connects TRBV7-3 to TRBJ2-1; TCRdb designates TRBD2, a call that cannot be tested without DNA. CDR1 SGHTA and CDR2 FQGTGA come from the germline V gene. The CDR3 spans 14 residues. CDR3 region: CASSLDETSRRQFF.

This chain connects TRBV7-2 to TRBJ2-5; TCRdb gives TRBD1 as the D gene, but with no DNA this cannot be confirmed. Germline V lookup: CDR1 SGHTA, CDR2 FQGNSA. The CDR3 length is 15 residues. The CDR3 loop is CASSLVGTGWETQYF.

This chain connects TRBV12-3 or TRBV12-4 to TRBJ1-2; TCRdb's assignment of TRBD1 cannot be checked, as there is no DNA. The length of the CDR3 is 14 residues. This CDR3 is CASSLYPGQFGYTF.

This sequence joins TRBV7-8 and TRBJ2-2. In germline, CDR1 is SGHVS, CDR2 FQNEAQ. There are 17 residues in the CDR3. The CDR3 reads CASSLVASSANTGELFF.

The chain carries TRBV5-1 and TRBJ2-7; lacking DNA, the TRBD2 call made by TCRdb goes unchecked. The V gene's germline CDR1 is SGHRS and CDR2 YFSETQ. The CDR3 is 14 amino acids. The CDR3 loop is CASSRTSGSYEQYF.

The V and J genes are TRBV20-1 and TRBJ1-1; the TRBD1 assignment by TCRdb is unverifiable without DNA. The CDR3 sequence is 12 residues long. The germline gives CDR1 DFQATT, CDR2 SNEGSKA (reference sequence). The CDR3 sequence: CSARRTDTEAFF.

This sequence joins TRBV20-1 and TRBJ2-7; there is no DNA to check the TCRdb D call of TRBD2. The CDR3 spans 15 residues. The V gene's germline CDR1 is DFQATT and CDR2 SNEGSKA (reference sequence). The CDR3 is CSAYGLAETSYEQYF.

The chain joins TRBV4-2 to TRBJ1-1. The V gene's germline CDR1 is LGHNA and CDR2 YNFKEQ. This CDR3 is built from 15 residues. CDR3 in amino acids: CASSQAGGLDTEAFF.

This rearrangement joins TRBV7-3 to TRBJ2-1. The CDR3 spans 15 residues. Germline V gene sequence: CDR1 SGHTA, CDR2 FQGTGA. The CDR3 loop is CASSLTEASYNEQFF.

This chain connects TRBV7-9 to TRBJ2-7. This CDR3 has 12 residues. Germline CDR1 and CDR2: SEHNR and FQNEAQ (reference sequence). The CDR3 loop reads CASSSVLYEQYF.

The V gene is TRBV18, the J gene TRBJ2-7; the TRBD1 assignment by TCRdb is unverifiable without DNA. CDR1 is KGHSH, CDR2 LQKENI, per germline. The length of the CDR3 is 15 residues. CDR3 sequence reads: CASSPGQGPSYEQYF.

The chain couples TRBV2 to TRBJ1-4; lacking DNA, the TRBD1 call made by TCRdb goes unchecked. Per germline, CDR1 SNHLY and CDR2 FYNNEI. The CDR3 sequence is 16 residues long. The CDR3 reads CASSEALGVANEKLFF.

The rearrangement joins TRBV29-1 to TRBJ2-2. The germline V gene has CDR1 SQVTM and CDR2 ANQGSEA. This CDR3 region has 11 residues. This CDR3 is CSVEETGELFF.

This chain connects TRBV5-6 to TRBJ2-1; TCRdb's D gene call, TRBD1, goes unchecked for lack of DNA. Germline V gives CDR1 SGHDT, CDR2 YYEEEE. This CDR3 has 15 residues. The CDR3 spells CASRGAGTDVSEQLF.

V usage is TRBV18 and J usage is TRBJ2-1. The length of the CDR3 is 15 residues. Looked up from germline, CDR1 is KGHSH and CDR2 is LQKENI. This chain's CDR3 is CASSPAGRSYNEQFF.

The V and J genes are TRBV21-1 and TRBJ1-1. TRBV21-1 is flagged as a pseudogene. There are 15 residues in the CDR3. The CDR3 protein is CASSKKIEMNTEAFF.

The chain has TRBV12-5 and TRBJ1-2; TCRdb's D gene call, TRBD1, goes unchecked for lack of DNA. Germline values: CDR1 LGHNT, CDR2 FRNRAP. The CDR3 has 17 residues. Here the CDR3 reads CASGSDLIGGEGYGYTF. Looking up the rest from reference TRBV12-5 and TRBJ1-2 gives the full variable domain: DARVTQTPRHKVTEMGQEVTMRCQPILGHNTVFWYRQTMMQGLELLAYFRNRAPLDDSGMPKDRFSAEMPDATLATLKIQPSEPRDSAVYFCASGSDLIGGEGYGYTFGSGTRLTVV.

The rearrangement links TRBV7-9 to TRBJ2-3; TCRdb's D gene call, TRBD2, goes unchecked for lack of DNA. Germline V gene lookup returns CDR1 SEHNR and CDR2 FQNEAQ (reference sequence). The CDR3 runs 20 residues. The CDR3 reads CASSPTWRGDPSGSTDTQYF.

The chain combines TRBV28 with TRBJ1-1; as DNA is missing, the TRBD1 call by TCRdb cannot be tested. The germline V gene encodes CDR1 MDHEN and CDR2 SYDVKM. The CDR3 runs to 15 residues. CDR3 sequence: CASSPQRGINTEAFF.

The chain uses TRBV29-1 and TRBJ2-1; TCRdb names TRBD1, which stays unverified in the absence of DNA. The CDR3 spans 16 residues. Per the germline V gene, CDR1 is SQVTM and CDR2 is ANQGSEA. CDR3 protein: CSVWAATPQDHNEQFF.

The rearrangement joins TRBV12-3 or TRBV12-4 to TRBJ2-4; the D call from TCRdb, TRBD2, cannot be confirmed without DNA. CDR3 size: 18 residues. CDR3 region: CASSLVTSGQLAKNIQYF.

The chain is built from TRBV5-1 and TRBJ1-1; TCRdb selects TRBD1, and the lack of DNA leaves this call unchecked. The CDR3 has 13 residues. CDR1 is SGHRS, CDR2 YFSETQ, per germline. The CDR3: CASRVGQNTEAFF.

The rearrangement joins TRBV19 to TRBJ1-5. The CDR3 loop spans 13 amino acids. CDR1 and CDR2 from the germline V gene are LNHDA and SQIVND (reference sequence). CDR3 amino acids: CASRHREGQPQHF.

The chain links TRBV29-1 to TRBJ1-2; as DNA is missing, the TRBD1 call by TCRdb cannot be tested. The CDR3 totals 14 residues. Germline assignment: CDR1 SQVTM and CDR2 ANQGSEA. The CDR3 sequence is CSTYRVDFNYGYTF.